This T cell receptor beta chain was retrieved from a study of T cell changes during pregnancy in multiple sclerosis. CDR1 and CDR2 (germline): SQVTM, ANQGSEA. The CDR3 consists of 13 residues. Trimming shortened V by 2 bases and J by 2 bases, and 10 bases separated the two germline ends. The method was immunoSEQ multiplex PCR; TCRdb's version includes in-frame clones alone and lacks a portion of them. The data contain roughly 70,000 clones, 90% of them singletons. V gene TRBV29-1 combines with J gene TRBJ2-7; D possibly corresponds to TRBD1 (6 bases). Specimen: peripheral blood, collected in the third trimester of pregnancy. The clonotype was recovered from a female donor with multiple sclerosis, enrolled in a pregnancy study. The CDR3, as DNA: TGCAGCGTTGAATACAGGGAACCCTACGAGCAGTACTTC. This encodes CSVEYREPYEQYF.